The 4 T cell receptor beta chains in this list originate from one sample, sequenced in a study of T cells in Graves' hyperthyroidism and ophthalmopathy. Amplified regions were TCR beta CDR3 sequences from RNA transcripts. The HTBI set primed first-round TCR CDR3 RT-PCR. TCRdb reanalysed the multiplex PCR reads using MiXCR and keeps one entry per CDR3 protein. The profile covers some 490,000 distinct CDR3 sequences, with 22% appearing a single time and around 54% taken by the ten largest. The sequenced sample consisted of blood. All receptors derive from a woman between 65 and 79 years old with Graves' ophthalmopathy.

This clonotype was found a few times. The chain carries TRBV2 and TRBJ1-3, with D possibly matching TRBD1 (6 bases). Per germline, CDR1 SNHLY and CDR2 FYNNEI. V dropped 5 bases and J dropped 0 bases, with 11 bases sitting between them. The CDR3 totals 15 residues. In DNA form, the CDR3 reads TGTGCCAGCAGTAATACAGGGTACTCTGGAAACACCATATATTTT. Translation gives CASSNTGYSGNTIYF. The variable domain in full, with the rest retrieved from reference TRBV2 and TRBJ1-3, is EPEVTQTPSHQVTQMGQEVILRCVPISNHLYFYWYRQILGQKVEFLVSFYNNEISEKSEIFDDQFSVERPDGSNFTLKIRSTKLEDSAMYFCASSNTGYSGNTIYFGEGSWLTVV.

This clonotype was observed at least ten times. The chain has TRBV6-1 and TRBJ1-1; no firm D call. The CDR3 loop spans 13 amino acids. Trimming stripped 8 bases from V and 3 bases from J, with 13 bases between. Germline values: CDR1 MNHNS, CDR2 SASEGT. In nucleotides, the CDR3 is TGTGCCAGCGGGTCAGGAATGGACACTGAAGCTTTCTTT. Translating gives CASGSGMDTEAFF.

The rearrangement joins TRBV3-1 to TRBJ2-1, with 11 nucleotides matching TRBD2. The CDR3 runs to 17 residues. V trimming: 5 bases; J trimming: 4 bases; junction bases outside the gene matches: 10. Germline V gene sequence: CDR1 LGHDT, CDR2 YNNKEL (reference sequence). This CDR3 is CASSFPTGTSGYNEQFF. CDR3 bases: TGTGCCAGCAGCTTCCCCACCGGGACTAGCGGATACAATGAGCAGTTCTTC.

In this sample, this clonotype turned up many times. The rearrangement uses TRBV12-3 or TRBV12-4 and TRBJ2-1; 10 bases match TRBD2. Unmatched junction bases numbered 3, after V lost 4 bases and J lost 0 bases. The length of the CDR3 is 16 residues. CDR3 bases: TGTGCCAGCAGTTCCCCTAGCGGGAGCTCCTACAATGAGCAGTTCTTC. Translating gives CASSSPSGSSYNEQFF.